The TCR beta chain described here comes from a study of blood T cell repertoires in COVID-19. Study-wide context: The cDNA or gDNA used as material had been derived from T cells, B-cell-depleted T cells, or PBMCs.

Patients in Seattle were enrolled during active infection, then followed longitudinally. CDR3 length: 14 residues. The germline CDR1 and CDR2 sequences are LNHDA and SQIVND (reference sequence). Trimming pared 4 bases from V and 3 bases from J, leaving 7 bases between. TCRdb's copy holds only in-frame clones and misses some; the assay was immunoSEQ multiplex PCR. The profile shows approximately 300,000 clones, 80% to 95% of them singletons. The clonotype was recovered from a woman under 40 with COVID-19, enrolled during active disease. The sample was peripheral blood. The gene calls are TRBV19 and TRBJ1-6, with unresolved D. Written as DNA, the CDR3 is TGTGCCAGTAGTAAACAGATCTATAATTCACCCCTCCACTTT. It encodes CASSKQIYNSPLHF.